This T cell receptor beta chain comes out of a study of control samples from healthy donors and cancer patients. Here immunoSEQ multiplex PCR was the method, and the copy in TCRdb shows in-frame clones only, minus some. The sample carries about 120,000 clones, over 75% recorded once. The V gene lost 4 bases and the J gene lost 8 bases, with 15 bases spanning the gap. This CDR3 comprises 15 residues. Germline V gene data show CDR1 as ENHRY and CDR2 as SYGVKD. This clone has a single count. V and J are TRBV10-3 and TRBJ1-6; possibly TRBD1 for D (6 bases). The sample was PBMCs. The TCR comes from a woman aged 50 to 65 with colorectal cancer. CDR3 residues: CAISARGRSDSPLHF. CDR3 coding DNA: TGTGCCATCAGTGCCAGGGGTCGGAGTGATTCACCCCTCCACTTT.